This TCR beta chain originates from a study of Ad26.COV2.S vaccination and SARS-CoV-2 variants. Generated by immunoSEQ multiplex PCR, the TCRdb table keeps only in-frame clones and is missing some. This sample has around 310,000 clones, with approximately 87% found just once. Indicated treatment: about 20 received Ad26.COV2.S at low or high dose, single or two shots; roughly 5 received placebo; per-sample allocation not given. Following the first vaccine or placebo injection, samples were taken on day 63. CDR1 is MNHEY, CDR2 SMNVEV, per germline (reference sequence). The V end was cut by 5 bases, the J end by 4 bases, with 14 bases between. The CDR3 extends over 14 amino acids.

Source: peripheral blood, taken in a trial of Ad26.COV2.S vaccine versus placebo. This receptor was identified in a person between 18 and 65 years old who received the Ad26.COV2.S COVID-19 vaccine or a placebo. V usage is TRBV27 and J usage is TRBJ1-2, with D possibly TRBD1 on 5 matching bases. CDR3 nucleotides: TGTGCCAGCAGTGGGCAGGGAACCCCCTATGGCTACACCTTC. Translating gives CASSGQGTPYGYTF.